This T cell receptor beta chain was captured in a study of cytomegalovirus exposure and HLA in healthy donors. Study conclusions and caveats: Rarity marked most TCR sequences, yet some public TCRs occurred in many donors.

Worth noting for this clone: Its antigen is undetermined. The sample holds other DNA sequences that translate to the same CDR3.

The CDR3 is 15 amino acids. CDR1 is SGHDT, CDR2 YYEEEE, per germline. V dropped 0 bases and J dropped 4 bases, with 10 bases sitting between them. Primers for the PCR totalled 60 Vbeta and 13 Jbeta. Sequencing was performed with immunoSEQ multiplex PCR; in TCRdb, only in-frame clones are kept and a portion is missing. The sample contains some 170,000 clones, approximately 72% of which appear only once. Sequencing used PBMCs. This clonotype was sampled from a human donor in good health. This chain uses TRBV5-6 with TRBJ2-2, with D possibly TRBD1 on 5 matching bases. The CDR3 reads CASSLAQVSTGELFF. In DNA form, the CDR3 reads TGTGCCAGCAGCTTGGCACAGGTAAGCACCGGGGAGCTGTTTTTT.